This is a list of T cell receptor beta chains from one sample in a study of shared clonotypes between healthy human individuals. Measured with immunoSEQ multiplex PCR; TCRdb has only the in-frame clones, and not every one. The data contain about 1.5 million clones, nearly 99% of them singletons. The specimen sequenced was naive CD4+ T cells sorted from blood. Source of these receptors: a man younger than 40 in good health. The conserved cysteine and the conserved F or W are not part of the CDR3 here. Clone sizes are given selectively: once, few, many, or a class where the clone is expanded.

size	J	V	CDR3
NA	TRBJ2-1	TRBV27	ASSPRTLNNEQF
NA	TRBJ1-5	TRBV27	ASSPRTGVGNQPQH
NA	TRBJ2-1	TRBV10-3	AISGTSGPAYNEQF
NA	TRBJ2-5	TRBV18	ASSPQTSGRTETQY
NA	TRBJ1-5	TRBV9	ASSVEGAWDQPQH
NA	TRBJ2-5	TRBV18	ASSLGGVGETQY
NA	TRBJ2-5	TRBV29-1	SVEAGETQY
NA	TRBJ2-7	TRBV2	ASRPGQRYEQY
once	TRBJ2-5	TRBV9	ASSVGGYQETQY
NA	TRBJ2-1	TRBV18	ASSPLYGTSNEQF
NA	TRBJ2-3	TRBV7-9	ASSLGGSRTDTQY
NA	TRBJ2-2	TRBV6-4	ASRWTGNTGELF
NA	TRBJ2-7	TRBV11-2	ASSPRLAGGTYEQY
NA	TRBJ2-3	TRBV27	ASRRRDRVDTQY
NA	TRBJ2-7	TRBV5-4	ASSAGTSGSGEGYEQY
NA	TRBJ2-7	TRBV13	ASSLAQGIYEQY
NA	TRBJ2-1	TRBV6-5	ASSKGQGNEF
NA	TRBJ2-3	TRBV9	ASSECTVCTQY
NA	TRBJ2-7	TRBV5-4	ASSLGYNYEQY
NA	TRBJ1-1	TRBV5-1	ASSVDGNTEAF
NA	TRBJ2-1	TRBV19	ASSVRGEQF
NA	TRBJ1-1	TRBV5-1	ASSLAPGKNTEAF
NA	TRBJ2-7	TRBV5-5	ASSPEGQWSYEQY
NA	TRBJ2-7	TRBV6-5	ASSYQGYEQY
once	TRBJ2-3	TRBV29-1	SVGVSATFTDTQY
NA	TRBJ2-7	TRBV11-2	ASSNTRVVNEQY
NA	TRBJ1-4	TRBV7-9	ASSLVTTSEKLF
NA	TRBJ1-3	TRBV6-1	ASSESWGFGGNTIY
NA	TRBJ2-7	TRBV18	ASSPRRGVLYEQY
NA	TRBJ2-3	TRBV27	ASIRGSTDTQY
NA	TRBJ2-5	TRBV5-1	ASSFNRVQETQY
NA	TRBJ2-3	TRBV15	ATSGGGRGVDTQY
once	TRBJ2-7	TRBV10-1	ASIPPGQGAVQY
NA	TRBJ1-2	TRBV9	ASSATWGDGYGYT
NA	TRBJ2-3	TRBV19	ASTDVRGLGTDTQY
NA	TRBJ2-1	TRBV19	ASSIWPSGRYGYNEQF
NA	TRBJ2-1	TRBV27	ASSSPDRGKQF
NA	TRBJ2-7	TRBV28	ASSPRTPAGYEQY
once	TRBJ2-7	TRBV5-5	ASSGPGEQY
NA	TRBJ2-7	TRBV7-2	ASSLPPGAEQY
NA	TRBJ1-2	TRBV28	ASSQPGRGYT
NA	TRBJ2-1	TRBV18	ASSPAGGYNEQF
NA	TRBJ1-5	TRBV30	AWSLGRFQPQH
NA	TRBJ2-5	TRBV10-3	AISELGSRGVGETQY
NA	TRBJ1-1	TRBV5-1	ASSPGPQGLGTEAF
NA	TRBJ2-7	TRBV5-1	ASSLGDRDRVYEQY
NA	TRBJ2-1	TRBV28	ASTEGRREGLATLASYNEQF
NA	TRBJ1-3	TRBV7-9	AISANRSGNTIY
NA	TRBJ2-7	TRBV2	ASSEEAIPYEQY
NA	TRBJ1-4	TRBV5-1	ASSMTGTARNEKLF
NA	TRBJ1-3	TRBV19	ASSIGTRSGNTIY
NA	TRBJ2-7	TRBV27	ASSLLVAGTYEQY
NA	TRBJ1-1	TRBV19	ASSITGLNTEAF
NA	TRBJ2-3	TRBV28	ASSQTSSGSSTDTQY
NA	TRBJ2-5	TRBV11-2	ASSRRLEKETQY
NA	TRBJ2-1	TRBV5-4	ASSLGPSSYNEQF
NA	TRBJ2-7	TRBV28	ASSFLGQAISYEQY